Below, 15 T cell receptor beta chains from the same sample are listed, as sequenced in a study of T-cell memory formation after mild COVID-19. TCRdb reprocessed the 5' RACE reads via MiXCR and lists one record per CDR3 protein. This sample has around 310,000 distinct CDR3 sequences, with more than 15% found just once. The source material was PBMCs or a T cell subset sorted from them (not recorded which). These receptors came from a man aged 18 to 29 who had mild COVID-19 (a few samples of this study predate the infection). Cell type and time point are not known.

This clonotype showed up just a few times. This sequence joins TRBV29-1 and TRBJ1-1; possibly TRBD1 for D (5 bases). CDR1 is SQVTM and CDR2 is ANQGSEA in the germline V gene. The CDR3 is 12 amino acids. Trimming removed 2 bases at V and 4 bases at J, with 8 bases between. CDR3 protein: CSVEQGSTEAFF. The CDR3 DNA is TGCAGCGTTGAACAGGGTTCCACTGAAGCTTTCTTT.

The CDR3 protein is CSARTSRVGGYTF. The CDR3 DNA sequence: TGCAGTGCTAGGACTTCCAGGGTTGGTGGCTACACCTTC. The rearrangement links TRBV20-1 to TRBJ1-2, with D possibly TRBD1 on 5 matching bases. The germline V gene has CDR1 DFQATT and CDR2 SNEGSKA (reference sequence). The CDR3 is 13 amino acids. V lost 3 bases to trimming and J lost 7 bases, with 15 bases between them.

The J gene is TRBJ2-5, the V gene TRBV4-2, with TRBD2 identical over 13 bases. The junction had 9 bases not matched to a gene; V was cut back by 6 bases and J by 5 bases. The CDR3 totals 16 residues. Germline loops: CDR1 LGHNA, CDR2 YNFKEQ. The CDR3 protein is CASSLSTSGGRETQYF. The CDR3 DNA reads TGTGCCAGCAGTCTCTCGACTAGCGGGGGGAGGGAGACCCAGTACTTC.

CDR3 coding DNA: TGTGCCAGCAGTTACTCCCTGCAGGGGACTGGAAACACCATATATTTT. Its protein product is CASSYSLQGTGNTIYF. The chain links TRBV6-5 to TRBJ1-3, with a weak D call TRBD1 (6 bases). V was shortened by 0 bases and J by 2 bases, with 11 bases between the two germline ends. In germline, CDR1 is MNHEY, CDR2 SVGAGI. The CDR3 is made up of 16 amino acids.

Here the CDR3 reads CASSQAGTGGGGELFF. The CDR3 coding sequence is TGCGCCAGCAGCCAAGCGGGAACAGGGGGTGGCGGGGAGCTGTTTTTT. The gene calls are TRBV4-1 and TRBJ2-2, with 8 bases aligning to TRBD1. In germline, CDR1 is MGHRA, CDR2 YSYEKL. The CDR3 is 16 amino acids. With V trimmed by 1 base and J by 7 bases, 8 bases remained unmatched.

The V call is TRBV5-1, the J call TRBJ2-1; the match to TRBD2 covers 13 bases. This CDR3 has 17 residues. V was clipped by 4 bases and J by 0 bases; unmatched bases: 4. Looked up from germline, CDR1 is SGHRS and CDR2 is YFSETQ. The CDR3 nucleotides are TGCGCCAGCAGCACAGGACTAGCGGGGGCCTCCTACAATGAGCAGTTCTTC. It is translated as CASSTGLAGASYNEQFF.

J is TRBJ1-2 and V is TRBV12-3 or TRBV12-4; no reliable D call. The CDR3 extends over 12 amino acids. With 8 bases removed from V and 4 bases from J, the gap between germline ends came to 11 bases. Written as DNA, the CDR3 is TGTGCCAGCTCTCAGAATCTCTATGGCTACACCTTC. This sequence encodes CASSQNLYGYTF.

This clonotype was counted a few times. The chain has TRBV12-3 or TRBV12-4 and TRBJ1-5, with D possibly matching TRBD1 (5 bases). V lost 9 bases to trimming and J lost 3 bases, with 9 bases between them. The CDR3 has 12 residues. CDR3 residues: CASGQLNQPQHF. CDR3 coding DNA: TGTGCCAGTGGACAACTCAATCAGCCCCAGCATTTT.

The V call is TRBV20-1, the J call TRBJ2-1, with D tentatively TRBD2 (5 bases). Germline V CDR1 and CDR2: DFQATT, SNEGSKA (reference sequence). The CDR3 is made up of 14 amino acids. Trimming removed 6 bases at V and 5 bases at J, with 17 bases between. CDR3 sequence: CSAPDRSGNNEQFF. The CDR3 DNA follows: TGCAGTGCCCCAGATCGCAGCGGTAACAATGAGCAGTTCTTC.

CDR3 nucleotide sequence: TGTGCCTGGAACAGGGACTCCGGCAATGAGCAGTTCTTC. It is translated as CAWNRDSGNEQFF. This sequence joins TRBV30 and TRBJ2-1; D may match TRBD1 or TRBD2 (6 bases each). Germline values: CDR1 GTSNPN, CDR2 SVGIG (reference sequence). V was shortened by 4 bases and J by 6 bases, with 13 bases between the two germline ends. This CDR3 is built from 13 residues.

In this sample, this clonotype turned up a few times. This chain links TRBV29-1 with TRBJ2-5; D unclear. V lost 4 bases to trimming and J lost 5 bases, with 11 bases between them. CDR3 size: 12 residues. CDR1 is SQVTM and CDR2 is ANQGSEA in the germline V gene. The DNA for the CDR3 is TGCAGCGTTGGTTTTGGTCTGGAGACCCAGTACTTC. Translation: CSVGFGLETQYF.

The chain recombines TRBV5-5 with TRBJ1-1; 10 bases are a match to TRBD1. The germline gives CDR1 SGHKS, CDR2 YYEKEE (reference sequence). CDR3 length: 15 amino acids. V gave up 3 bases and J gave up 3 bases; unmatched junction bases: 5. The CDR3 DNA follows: TGTGCCAGCAGCTCGAGGACAGGGGGGGACACTGAAGCTTTCTTT. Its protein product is CASSSRTGGDTEAFF.

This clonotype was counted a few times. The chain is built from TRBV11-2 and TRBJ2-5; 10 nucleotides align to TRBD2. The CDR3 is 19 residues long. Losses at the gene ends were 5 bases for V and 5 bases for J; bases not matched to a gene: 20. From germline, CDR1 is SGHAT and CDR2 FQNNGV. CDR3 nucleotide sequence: TGTGCCAGCAGCCCCTATCCGGGGTCCAGCGGGGGGGCCAAGGAGACCCAGTACTTC. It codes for CASSPYPGSSGGAKETQYF.

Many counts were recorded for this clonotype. CDR3 residues: CASSPGGASNQPQHF. The CDR3 nucleotides read TGTGCCAGCAGCCCCGGCGGGGCCAGCAATCAGCCCCAGCATTTT. The V call is TRBV7-2, the J call TRBJ1-5, with a tentative D call TRBD1 (5 bases). The CDR3 runs 15 residues. V lost 5 bases, J lost 1 base, and 12 bases lay in between. In germline, CDR1 is SGHTA, CDR2 FQGNSA.

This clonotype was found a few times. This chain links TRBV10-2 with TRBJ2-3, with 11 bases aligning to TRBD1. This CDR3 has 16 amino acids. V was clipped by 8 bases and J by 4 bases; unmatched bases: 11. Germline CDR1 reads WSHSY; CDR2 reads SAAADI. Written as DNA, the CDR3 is TGCGCCAGCTTACGGGACAGGGGGTTCTACCCAGATACGCAGTATTTT. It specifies CASLRDRGFYPDTQYF.